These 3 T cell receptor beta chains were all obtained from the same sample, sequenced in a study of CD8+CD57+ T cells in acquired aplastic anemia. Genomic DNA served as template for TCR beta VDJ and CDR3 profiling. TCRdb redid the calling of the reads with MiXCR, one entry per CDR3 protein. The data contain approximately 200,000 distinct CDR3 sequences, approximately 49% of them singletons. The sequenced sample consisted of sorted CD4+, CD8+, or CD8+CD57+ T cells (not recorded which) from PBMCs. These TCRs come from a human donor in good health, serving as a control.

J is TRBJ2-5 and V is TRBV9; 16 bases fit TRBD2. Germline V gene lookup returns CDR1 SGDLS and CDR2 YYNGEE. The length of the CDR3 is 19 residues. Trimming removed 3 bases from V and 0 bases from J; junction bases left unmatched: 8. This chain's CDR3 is CASSATGTSGGAYQETQYF. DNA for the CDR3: TGTGCCAGCAGCGCCACCGGGACTAGCGGGGGGGCGTACCAAGAGACCCAGTACTTC.

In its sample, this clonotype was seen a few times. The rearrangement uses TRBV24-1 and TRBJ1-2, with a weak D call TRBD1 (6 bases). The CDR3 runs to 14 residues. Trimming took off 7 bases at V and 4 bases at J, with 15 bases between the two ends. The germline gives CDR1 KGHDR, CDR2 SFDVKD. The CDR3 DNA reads TGTGCCACCAGCGGGGACAACTCAGTCTATGGCTACACCTTC. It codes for CATSGDNSVYGYTF.

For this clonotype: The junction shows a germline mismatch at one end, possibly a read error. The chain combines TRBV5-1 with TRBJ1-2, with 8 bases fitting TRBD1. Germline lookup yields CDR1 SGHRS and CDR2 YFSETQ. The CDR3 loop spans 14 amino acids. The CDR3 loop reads CASSLGQGASGYTF. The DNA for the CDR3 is TGCGCCAGCAGTTTGGGGCAGGGGGCAAGTGGCTACACCTTC.